These 2 T cell receptor beta chains originate from one sample sequenced in a study of cytomegalovirus exposure and HLA in healthy donors. The PCR used 60 Vbeta and 13 Jbeta primers. Data came from immunoSEQ multiplex PCR; TCRdb stores just in-frame clones and leaves some out. This repertoire shows about 190,000 clones, over 60% found once; its top ten account for less than 1.1%. What was sequenced was PBMCs. These TCRs come from a woman in her forties in good health and CMV-seronegative.

The chain carries TRBV6-6 and TRBJ1-2, with 7 bases fitting TRBD1. J gave up 2 bases and V 5 bases, and 5 bases lay outside the gene matches. CDR3 length: 14 amino acids. Germline assignment: CDR1 MNHNY and CDR2 SVGAGI (reference sequence). CDR3 loop: CASSARDSNYGYTF. The DNA for the CDR3 is TGTGCCAGCAGTGCGCGGGACAGCAACTATGGCTACACCTTC.

The chain links TRBV11-3 to TRBJ2-3, with 7 bases fitting TRBD1. Trimming removed 3 bases from V and 4 bases from J; junction bases left unmatched: 4. From germline, CDR1 is SGHNT and CDR2 YENEEA. The CDR3 covers 14 residues. The CDR3 region is CASSFTTGSDTQYF. Written as DNA, the CDR3 is TGTGCCAGCAGCTTTACGACAGGGTCAGATACGCAGTATTTT.